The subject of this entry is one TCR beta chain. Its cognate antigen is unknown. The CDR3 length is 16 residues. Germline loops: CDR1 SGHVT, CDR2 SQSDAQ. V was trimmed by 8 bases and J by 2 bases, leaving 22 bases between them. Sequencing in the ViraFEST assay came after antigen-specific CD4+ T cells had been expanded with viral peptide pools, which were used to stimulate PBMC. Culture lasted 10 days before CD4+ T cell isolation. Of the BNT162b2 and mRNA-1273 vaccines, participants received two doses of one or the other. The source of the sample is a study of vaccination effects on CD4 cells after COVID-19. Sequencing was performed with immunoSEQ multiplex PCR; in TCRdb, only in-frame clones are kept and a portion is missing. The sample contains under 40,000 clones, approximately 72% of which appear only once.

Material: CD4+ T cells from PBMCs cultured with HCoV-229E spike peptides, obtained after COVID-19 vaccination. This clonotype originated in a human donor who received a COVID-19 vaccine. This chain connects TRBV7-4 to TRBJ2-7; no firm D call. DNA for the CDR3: TGTGCCAGCCCTATTGGGCCCTCGACGGACCCCTACGAGCAGTACTTC. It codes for CASPIGPSTDPYEQYF. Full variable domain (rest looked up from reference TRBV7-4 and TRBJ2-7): GAGVSQSPRYKVAKRGRDVALRCDSISGHVTLYWYRQTLGQGSEVLTYSQSDAQRDKSGRPSGRFSAERPERSVSTLKIQRTEQGDSAVYLCASPIGPSTDPYEQYFGPGTRLTVT.